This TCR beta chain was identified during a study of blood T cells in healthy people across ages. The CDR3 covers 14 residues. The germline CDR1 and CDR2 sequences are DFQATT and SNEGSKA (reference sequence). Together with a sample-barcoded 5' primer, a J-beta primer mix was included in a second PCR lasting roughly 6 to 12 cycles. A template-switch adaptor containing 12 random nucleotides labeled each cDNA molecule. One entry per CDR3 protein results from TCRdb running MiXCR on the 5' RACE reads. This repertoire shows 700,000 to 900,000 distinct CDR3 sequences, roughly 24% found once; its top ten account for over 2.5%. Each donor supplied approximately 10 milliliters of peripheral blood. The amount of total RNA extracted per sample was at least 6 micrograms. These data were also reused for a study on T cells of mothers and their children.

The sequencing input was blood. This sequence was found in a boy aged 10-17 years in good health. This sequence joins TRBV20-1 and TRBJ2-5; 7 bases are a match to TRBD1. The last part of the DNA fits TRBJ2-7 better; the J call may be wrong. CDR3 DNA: TGCAGTGCTAGTGAACAGGGGAGAGTATACGAGCAGTACTTC. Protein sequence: CSASEQGRVYEQYF.